The clone carrying this T cell receptor (beta chain) has just a few counts. Its specificity is unknown. One end of the junction fails to match germline, which may point to a read error. The TCRbeta library was prepared with unique molecular identifiers. MiXCR, run by TCRdb on the PCR reads, gives a single entry per CDR3 protein. This table has 780,000 or so distinct CDR3 sequences, around 17% appearing once. The data derive from a study of T-cell reconstitution after alpha-beta-depleted transplantation in children. Study results and limitations: The origin of high day-60 TCRbeta diversity in some patients lay in surviving recipient T cells and thymic progenitors. At one year after transplant, newly produced T cells mostly accounted for T-cell counts and diversity. The study reportedly traced alpha-beta T cells about two months after transplant to several hundred expanded graft clones.

This TCR derives from a male patient between 10 and 17 years old who had a stem cell transplant for acute lymphoblastic leukemia, so the T cells may come from the graft donor. This material consisted of PBMCs, mostly from graft donor cells, taken 360 days after TCRalphabeta/CD19-depleted stem cell transplant.

The CDR3 region is CSAKDSYEQYF. The CDR3 DNA reads as TGTAGCGCAAAGGACAGCTACGAGCAGTACTTC. This chain links TRBV29-1 with TRBJ2-7, with D perhaps matching TRBD1 (6 bases). Germline CDR1 and CDR2: SQVTM and ANQGSEA. The CDR3 totals 11 residues.